Listed here is a single T cell receptor beta chain. The data belong to a study of T cell changes during pregnancy in multiple sclerosis. Sequencing was performed with immunoSEQ multiplex PCR; in TCRdb, only in-frame clones are kept and a portion is missing. The sample contains some 29,000 clones, 90% to 95% of which appear only once. CDR1 ENHRY and CDR2 SYGVKD come from the germline V gene. With 8 bases clipped from V and 4 bases from J, the junction kept 9 bases outside the gene matches. This CDR3 has 14 amino acids. Specimen: CD8+ T cells from peripheral blood mononuclear cells, collected in the second trimester of pregnancy. The TCR sequence derives from a female donor in good health, enrolled as a control in a pregnancy study. The V and J genes are TRBV10-3 and TRBJ1-1; TRBD1 agrees at 8 bases. In DNA, the CDR3 is TGTGCCATCGTTCAGGGGGCTGGAGGCACTGAAGCTTTCTTT. This encodes CAIVQGAGGTEAFF.